Sequencing of this T cell receptor beta chain was carried out in a study of T cell repertoires in cytomegalovirus infection. Notes on the study in general: Adding up the frequency of public TCR beta families identified people who carried CMV plus the relevant HLA.

The sample holds a few counts of this clonotype. The target antigen is unknown. The CDR3 runs 18 residues. The germline V gene has CDR1 SNHLY and CDR2 FYNNEI. The V end was cut by 4 bases, the J end by 1 base, with 19 bases between. Each CDR3 protein is one row after TCRdb ran MiXCR on the reads. The sample records over 100,000 distinct CDR3 sequences, approximately 28% being singletons. This rearrangement joins TRBV2 to TRBJ1-4, with a weak D call TRBD1 (5 bases). The sequencing used CD8+ T cells from cultured PBMCs, collected from culture after CMV antigen stimulation. The receptor was isolated from a human donor in good health (CMV status not recorded). Some clones in this sample may be carry-over from other donors' samples. CDR3 nucleotides: TGTGCCAGCAGTGGCCCGGGACCCGGAATGTTAACTAATGAAAAACTGTTTTTT. Amino acids: CASSGPGPGMLTNEKLFF.